These 9 T cell receptor beta chains were sequenced from one sample in a study of cytomegalovirus exposure and HLA in healthy donors (dated by TCRdb to 2016 to 2017). The library relied on the immunoSEQ multiplex PCR assay. TCRdb provides this immuneACCESS table in a form limited to in-frame rearrangements. Some clones are lacking; in checked studies, under half of them reflect an unresolved V gene, and why the rest are absent is not known. The sample yields fewer than 200,000 clones; about 90% were counted once. Approximately 2.9% of the sample is in the top ten clones. Input material: PBMCs. These receptors came from a woman in her late teens or twenties in good health and CMV-seropositive.

This clone appeared once. This rearrangement joins TRBV15 to TRBJ1-2, with 7 bases that match TRBD1. The CDR3 extends over 15 amino acids. Per the germline V gene, CDR1 is LNHNV and CDR2 is YYDKDF (reference sequence). V lost 3 bases and J lost 0; bases outside the gene matches: 4. The CDR3 protein is CATSRGDSSNYGYTF. The DNA of the CDR3 is TGTGCCACCAGCAGGGGGGACAGTTCTAACTATGGCTACACCTTC.

CDR3 sequence (DNA): TGTGCCAGCCGACCTATTGTTACAGCTGACTACGAGCAGTACTTC. Translation gives CASRPIVTADYEQYF. The rearrangement joins TRBV6-1 to TRBJ2-7; no reliable D call. V was trimmed by 8 bases and J by 3 bases, leaving 20 bases between them. This CDR3 is built from 15 residues. The V gene's germline CDR1 is MNHNS and CDR2 SASEGT.

The chain links TRBV6-1 to TRBJ2-4, with TRBD2 identical over 12 bases. Germline loops: CDR1 MNHNS, CDR2 SASEGT. The CDR3 has 14 residues. Trimming took 6 bases from V and 6 from J; bases not matched to a gene: 3. CDR3 residues: CASRATSGGNIQYF. CDR3 nucleotides: TGTGCCAGCAGGGCGACTAGCGGGGGAAACATTCAGTACTTC.

J is TRBJ2-7 and V is TRBV1; TRBD2, the table's D call, was not compared with the DNA. TRBV1 is a known pseudogene. The CDR3 runs 19 residues. The CDR3 DNA follows: TGCACCAGCAGCCAAGATGTCCCCCCTACTAGCGGGAAATCCCACGAGCAGTACTTC. This encodes CTSSQDVPPTSGKSHEQYF.

The rearrangement joins TRBV15 to TRBJ2-4; 8 nucleotides line up with TRBD1. Germline lookup yields CDR1 LNHNV and CDR2 YYDKDF (reference sequence). J was trimmed by 3 bases and V by 0 bases; bases with no gene match: 4. There are 16 residues in the CDR3. In DNA, the CDR3 is TGTGCCACCAGCAGAGATCCAGGGACAGGCAAAAACATTCAGTACTTC. This sequence encodes CATSRDPGTGKNIQYF. Complete variable domain (other parts from reference TRBV15 and TRBJ2-4): DAMVIQNPRYQVTQFGKPVTLSCSQTLNHNVMYWYQQKSSQAPKLLFHYYDKDFNNEADTPDNFQSRRPNTSFCFLDIRSPGLGDTAMYLCATSRDPGTGKNIQYFGAGTRLSVL.

This chain uses TRBV5-1 with TRBJ1-5; D is possibly TRBD1 (6 bases). The CDR3 runs to 15 residues. Germline loops: CDR1 SGHRS, CDR2 YFSETQ. The V end was cut by 4 bases, the J end by 5 bases, with 16 bases between. The CDR3 DNA follows: TGCGCCAGCAGCCCTCTGGGGACACCAGATCAGCCCCAGCATTTT. It translates to CASSPLGTPDQPQHF.

The chain carries TRBV2 and TRBJ2-3; D is uncertain. CDR1 and CDR2 (germline): SNHLY, FYNNEI. There are 14 residues in the CDR3. Trimming left V 2 bases short and J 2 bases short, with 8 bases between. The CDR3 DNA reads as TGTGCCAGCAGTGAATTGGCTTACACAGATACGCAGTATTTT. Its protein is CASSELAYTDTQYF.

V is TRBV2 and J is TRBJ2-3; D is possibly TRBD1 (5 bases). V was cut by 6 bases and J by 1 base, with 20 bases left in between. Germline-derived CDR1 and CDR2 are SNHLY and FYNNEI. The CDR3 spans 17 residues. The CDR3 DNA reads as TGTGCCAGCAGCCCACCCCGATGGGTGGGGCGCACAGATACGCAGTATTTT. It yields the protein CASSPPRWVGRTDTQYF.

The CDR3 sequence: CAWSQRLRGTEAFF. Here the CDR3 DNA reads TGTGCCTGGAGTCAGAGGCTCCGGGGGACTGAAGCTTTCTTT. J is TRBJ1-1 and V is TRBV30; TRBD1 is a possible D gene (5 bases). The V end lost 2 bases, the J end lost 5 bases, and 15 bases lay between the germline ends. Per germline, CDR1 GTSNPN and CDR2 SVGIG (reference sequence). The CDR3 loop spans 14 amino acids.